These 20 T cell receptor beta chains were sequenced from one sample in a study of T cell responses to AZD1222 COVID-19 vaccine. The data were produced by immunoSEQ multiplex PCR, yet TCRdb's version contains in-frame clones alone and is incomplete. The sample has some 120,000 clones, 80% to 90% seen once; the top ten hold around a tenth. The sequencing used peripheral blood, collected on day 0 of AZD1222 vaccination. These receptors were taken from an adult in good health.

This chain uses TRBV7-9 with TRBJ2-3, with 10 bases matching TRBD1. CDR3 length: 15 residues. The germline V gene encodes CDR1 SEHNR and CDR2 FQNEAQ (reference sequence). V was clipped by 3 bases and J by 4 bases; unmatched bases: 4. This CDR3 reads CASSFGQGVSDTQYF. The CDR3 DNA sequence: TGTGCCAGCAGCTTCGGACAGGGGGTCTCAGATACGCAGTATTTT. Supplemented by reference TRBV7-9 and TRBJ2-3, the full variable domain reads DTGVSQNPRHKITKRGQNVTFRCDPISEHNRLYWYRQTLGQGPEFLTYFQNEAQLEKSRLLSDRFSAERPKGSFSTLEIQRTEQGDSAMYLCASSFGQGVSDTQYFGPGTRLTVL.

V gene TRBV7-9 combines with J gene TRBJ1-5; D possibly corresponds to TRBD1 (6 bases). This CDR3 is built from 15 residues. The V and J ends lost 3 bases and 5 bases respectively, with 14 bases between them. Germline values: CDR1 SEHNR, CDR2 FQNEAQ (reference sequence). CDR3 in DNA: TGTGCCAGCAGCTTTGATGGACAGCGGGATCAGCCCCAGCATTTT. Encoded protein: CASSFDGQRDQPQHF.

The CDR3 bases are TGTGCCAGCAGTCTCGGCGGGAGTCTCTACGAGCAGTACTTC. Translating it yields CASSLGGSLYEQYF. The chain has TRBV6-5 and TRBJ2-7, with TRBD2 matching over 7 bases. Germline values: CDR1 MNHEY, CDR2 SVGAGI. The CDR3 totals 14 residues. The J segment lost 3 bases and the V segment lost 5 bases, leaving 7 bases of the junction unmatched.

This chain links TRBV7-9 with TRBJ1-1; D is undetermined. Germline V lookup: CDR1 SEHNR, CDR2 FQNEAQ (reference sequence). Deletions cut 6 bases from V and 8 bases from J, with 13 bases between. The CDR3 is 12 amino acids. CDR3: CASSYLTGEAFF. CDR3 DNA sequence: TGTGCCAGCAGTTACCTAACCGGGGAAGCTTTCTTT.

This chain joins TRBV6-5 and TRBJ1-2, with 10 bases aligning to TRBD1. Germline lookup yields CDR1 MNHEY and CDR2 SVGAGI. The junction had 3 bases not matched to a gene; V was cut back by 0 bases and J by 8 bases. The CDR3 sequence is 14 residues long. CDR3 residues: CASSYSRTGGGYTF. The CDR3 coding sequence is TGTGCCAGCAGTTACTCGAGGACAGGGGGAGGCTACACCTTC.

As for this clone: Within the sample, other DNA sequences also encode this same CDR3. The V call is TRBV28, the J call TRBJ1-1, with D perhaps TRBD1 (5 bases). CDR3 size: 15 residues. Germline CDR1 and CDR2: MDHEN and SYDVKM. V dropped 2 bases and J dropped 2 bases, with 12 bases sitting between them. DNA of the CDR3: TGTGCCAGCAGTTTACCCTCGACAGTTAACACTGAAGCTTTCTTT. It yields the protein CASSLPSTVNTEAFF.

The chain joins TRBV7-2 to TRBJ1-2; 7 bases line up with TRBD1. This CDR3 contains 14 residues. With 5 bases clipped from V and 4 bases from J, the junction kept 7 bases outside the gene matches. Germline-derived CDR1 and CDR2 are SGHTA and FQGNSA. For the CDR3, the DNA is TGTGCCAGCAGCCAGGGGGGAGCGAGCTATGGCTACACCTTC. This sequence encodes CASSQGGASYGYTF.

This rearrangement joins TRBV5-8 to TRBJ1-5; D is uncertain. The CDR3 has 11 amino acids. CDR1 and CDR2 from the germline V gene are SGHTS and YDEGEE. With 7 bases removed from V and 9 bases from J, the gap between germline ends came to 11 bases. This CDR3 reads CASQPVGPQHF. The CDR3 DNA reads TGTGCCAGCCAGCCCGTGGGGCCCCAGCATTTT.

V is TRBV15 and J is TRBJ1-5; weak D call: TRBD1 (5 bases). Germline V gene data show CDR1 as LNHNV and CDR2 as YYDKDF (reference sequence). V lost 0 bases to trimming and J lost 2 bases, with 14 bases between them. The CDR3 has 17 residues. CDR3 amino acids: CATSRDARGYGNQPQHF. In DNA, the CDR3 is TGTGCCACCAGCAGAGACGCCCGGGGGTATGGCAATCAGCCCCAGCATTTT.

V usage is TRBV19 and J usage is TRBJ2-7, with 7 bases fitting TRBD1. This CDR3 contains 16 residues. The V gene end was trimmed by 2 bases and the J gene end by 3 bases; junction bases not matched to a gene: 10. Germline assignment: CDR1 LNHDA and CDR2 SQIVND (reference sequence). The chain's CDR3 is CASSITRQGSGYEQYF. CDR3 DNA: TGTGCCAGTAGTATAACTCGACAGGGCTCGGGCTACGAGCAGTACTTC.

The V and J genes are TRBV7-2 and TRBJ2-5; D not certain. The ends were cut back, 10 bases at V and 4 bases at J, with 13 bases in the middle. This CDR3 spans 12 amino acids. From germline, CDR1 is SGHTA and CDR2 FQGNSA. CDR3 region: CATRRSTETQYF. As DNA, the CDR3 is TGTGCCACCCGTAGGTCGACAGAGACCCAGTACTTC.

The CDR3 here is CASSPPGQYNEQFF. The CDR3 bases are TGTGCCAGCTCACCACCGGGACAATACAATGAGCAGTTCTTC. This chain joins TRBV18 and TRBJ2-1, with D perhaps TRBD1 (6 bases). Germline-derived CDR1 and CDR2 are KGHSH and LQKENI. The CDR3 has 14 amino acids. V was shortened by 0 bases and J by 4 bases, with 7 bases between the two germline ends.

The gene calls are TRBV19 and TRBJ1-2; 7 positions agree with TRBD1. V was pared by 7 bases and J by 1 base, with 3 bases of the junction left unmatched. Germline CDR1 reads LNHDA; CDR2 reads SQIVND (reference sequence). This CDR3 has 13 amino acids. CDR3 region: CASNRGLNYGYTF. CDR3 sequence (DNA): TGTGCCAGTAACAGGGGACTTAACTATGGCTACACCTTC.

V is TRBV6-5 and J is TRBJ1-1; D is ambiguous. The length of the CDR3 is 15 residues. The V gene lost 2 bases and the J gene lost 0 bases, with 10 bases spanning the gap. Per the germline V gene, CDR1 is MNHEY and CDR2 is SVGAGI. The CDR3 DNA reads TGTGCCAGCAGTTACGCCTGGAACATGAACACTGAAGCTTTCTTT. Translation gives CASSYAWNMNTEAFF.

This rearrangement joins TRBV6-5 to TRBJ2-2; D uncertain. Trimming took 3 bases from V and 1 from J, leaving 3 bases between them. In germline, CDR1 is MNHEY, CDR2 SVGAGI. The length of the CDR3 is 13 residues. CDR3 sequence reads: CASSYLNTGELFF. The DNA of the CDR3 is TGTGCCAGCAGTTATTTGAACACCGGGGAGCTGTTTTTT.

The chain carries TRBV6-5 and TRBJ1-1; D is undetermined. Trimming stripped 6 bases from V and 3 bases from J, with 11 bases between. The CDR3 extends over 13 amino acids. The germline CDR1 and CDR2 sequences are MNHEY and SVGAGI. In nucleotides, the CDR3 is TGTGCCAGCAGGACTAGGTGGGACACTGAAGCTTTCTTT. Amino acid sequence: CASRTRWDTEAFF.

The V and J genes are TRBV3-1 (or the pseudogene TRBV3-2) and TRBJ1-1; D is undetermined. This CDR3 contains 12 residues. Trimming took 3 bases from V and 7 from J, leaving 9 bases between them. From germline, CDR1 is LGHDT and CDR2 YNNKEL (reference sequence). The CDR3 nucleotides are TGTGCCAGCAGCCATGGTACGGGTGAAGCTTTCTTT. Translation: CASSHGTGEAFF.

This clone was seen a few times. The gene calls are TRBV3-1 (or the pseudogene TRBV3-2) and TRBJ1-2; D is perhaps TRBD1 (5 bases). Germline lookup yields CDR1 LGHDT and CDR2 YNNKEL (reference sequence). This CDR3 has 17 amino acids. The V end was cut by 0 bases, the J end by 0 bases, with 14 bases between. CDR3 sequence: CASSQDLDGTSNYGYTF. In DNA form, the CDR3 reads TGTGCCAGCAGCCAAGATCTTGATGGGACGTCTAACTATGGCTACACCTTC.

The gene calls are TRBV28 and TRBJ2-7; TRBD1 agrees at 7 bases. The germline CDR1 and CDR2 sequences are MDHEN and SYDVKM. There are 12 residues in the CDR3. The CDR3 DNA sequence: TGTGCCAGCAGTTTAGGGGGACAGACGGCTTGGGTC. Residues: CASSLGGQTAWV.

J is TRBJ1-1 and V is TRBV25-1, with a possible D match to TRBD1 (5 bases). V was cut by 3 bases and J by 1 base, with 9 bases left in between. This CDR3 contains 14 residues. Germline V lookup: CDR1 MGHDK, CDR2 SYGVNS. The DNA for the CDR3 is TGTGCCAGCAGTGATCCAGGGAGGAACACTGAAGCTTTCTTT. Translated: CASSDPGRNTEAFF.